This T cell receptor beta chain comes out of a study of identical twins. From the 5' RACE reads, TCRdb called clonotypes with MiXCR, one entry per CDR3 protein. The table shows approximately 230,000 distinct CDR3 sequences, with 6.5% occurring only once. The CDR3 sequence is 11 residues long. With 0 bases removed from V and 7 bases from J, the gap between germline ends came to 1 base. Germline lookup yields CDR1 SGHKS and CDR2 YYEKEE (reference sequence). In this sample, this clonotype turned up many times. This sample also appeared in a second study, on T cells expressing NK-cell markers. That report adds: Sequencing of TCR beta repertoires drew on sorted CD3+CD56+NKG2C+, CD3+CD56+NKG2C- and CD3+CD56-NKG2C+ T cells. Most of the eight sequenced donors were HCMV-seropositive; one was seronegative. Several experiments added an anti-gamma-delta TCR antibody to sort only alpha-beta TCR T cells.

Sequenced material: CD8+ T cells sorted from blood. V is TRBV5-5 and J is TRBJ1-4; no clear D. The sequence came from a woman aged 18-30 years in good health. The CDR3 bases are TGTGCCAGCAGCTTGGGTGAAAAACTGTTTTTT. Translation: CASSLGEKLFF.